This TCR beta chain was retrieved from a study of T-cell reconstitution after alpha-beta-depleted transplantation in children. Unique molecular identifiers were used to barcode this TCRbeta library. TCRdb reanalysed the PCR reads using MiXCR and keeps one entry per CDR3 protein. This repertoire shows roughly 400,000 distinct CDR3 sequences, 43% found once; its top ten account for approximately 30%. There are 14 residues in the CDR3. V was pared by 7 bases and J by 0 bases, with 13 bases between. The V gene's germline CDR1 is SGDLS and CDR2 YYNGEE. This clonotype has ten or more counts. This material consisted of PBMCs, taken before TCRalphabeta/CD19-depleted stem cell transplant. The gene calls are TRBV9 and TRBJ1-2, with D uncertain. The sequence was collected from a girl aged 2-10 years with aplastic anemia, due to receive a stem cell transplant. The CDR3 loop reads CASGDRTANYGYTF. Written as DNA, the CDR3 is TGTGCCAGCGGGGATCGGACCGCTAACTATGGCTACACCTTC.